One and the same sample provided the 15 T cell receptor beta chains below, sequenced in a study of T cell changes during pregnancy in multiple sclerosis. This table comes from immunoSEQ multiplex PCR, and its TCRdb copy is limited to in-frame clones, with some not included. The sample holds around 24,000 clones, roughly 85% seen once. The sequencing here drew on CD8+ T cells from peripheral blood mononuclear cells, taken in the first trimester of pregnancy. The receptors come from a female donor in good health, enrolled as a control in a pregnancy study.

The CDR3 DNA reads as TGTGAGGGGGTCCCCCCCGGGGCCAACGTCCTGACTTTC. Residues: CEGVPPGANVLTF. The chain is built from TRBV19 and TRBJ2-6, with D possibly being TRBD1 (6 bases). Germline CDR1 and CDR2: LNHDA and SQIVND (reference sequence). The CDR3 consists of 13 residues. Full variable domain (missing parts from reference TRBV19 and TRBJ2-6): DGGITQSPKYLFRKEGQNVTLSCEQNLNHDAMYWYRQDPGQGLRLIYYSQIVNDFQKGDIAEGYSVSREKKESFPLTVTSAQKNPTAFYLCEGVPPGANVLTFGAGSRLTVL.

The chain recombines TRBV28 with TRBJ1-5; D gene uncertain. With 5 bases removed from V and 8 bases from J, the gap between germline ends came to 13 bases. The CDR3 loop spans 13 amino acids. Germline CDR1 is MDHEN and CDR2 is SYDVKM. The CDR3 DNA is TGTGCCAGCAGTAGCGGTCAGATAGAGCCCCAGCATTTT. Protein product: CASSSGQIEPQHF. The full variable domain, rest sourced from reference TRBV28 and TRBJ1-5, is DVKVTQSSRYLVKRTGEKVFLECVQDMDHENMFWYRQDPGLGLRLIYFSYDVKMKEKGDIPEGYSVSREKKERFSLILESASTNQTSMYLCASSSGQIEPQHFGDGTRLSIL.

This chain's CDR3 is CASSFTGSTEAFF. The CDR3 DNA follows: TGTGCCAGCAGTTTTACGGGAAGCACTGAAGCTTTCTTT. This sequence joins TRBV28 and TRBJ1-1, with D unresolved. This CDR3 contains 13 residues. V was clipped by 3 bases and J by 4 bases, with 9 bases between them. Germline V gives CDR1 MDHEN, CDR2 SYDVKM.

The CDR3 DNA reads as TGTGCCAGCAGCCCGACACAGAACACTGAAGCTTTCTTT. This translates into CASSPTQNTEAFF. V is TRBV4-2 and J is TRBJ1-1; D is undetermined. Deletions cut 4 bases from V and 1 base from J, with 7 bases between. The germline gives CDR1 LGHNA, CDR2 YNFKEQ. CDR3 size: 13 residues.

The chain carries TRBV19 and TRBJ2-7, with 8 bases matching TRBD1. With V trimmed by 1 base and J by 1 base, 3 bases remained unmatched. Per the germline V gene, CDR1 is LNHDA and CDR2 is SQIVND (reference sequence). The CDR3 runs 15 residues. The CDR3 DNA reads TGTGCCAGTAGTATAGGGACAGGGAGGTCCTACGAGCAGTACTTC. It codes for CASSIGTGRSYEQYF.

V and J are TRBV21-1 and TRBJ2-7; TRBD1, as called in the table, went unchecked against the DNA. TRBV21-1 is given as a pseudogene. There are 13 residues in the CDR3. The CDR3 loop is CASSKATVYEQYF. DNA for the CDR3: TGTGCCAGCAGCAAGGCGACAGTCTACGAGCAGTACTTC.

This chain uses TRBV25-1 with TRBJ2-2; 9 nucleotides match TRBD1. V shed 5 bases, J shed 2 bases, and the junction held 6 bases outside the gene matches. Germline V lookup: CDR1 MGHDK, CDR2 SYGVNS. The CDR3 is 16 residues long. The CDR3: CASSSRDRANTGELFF. Here the CDR3 DNA reads TGTGCCAGCAGTTCCAGGGACAGGGCCAACACCGGGGAGCTGTTTTTT.

The chain carries TRBV2 and TRBJ2-1, with 9 bases lining up with TRBD1. V shed 3 bases, J shed 2 bases, and the junction held 2 bases outside the gene matches. Germline assignment: CDR1 SNHLY and CDR2 FYNNEI. This CDR3 comprises 15 residues. In nucleotides, the CDR3 is TGTGCCAGCAGTGATGACAGGGGGGCCTACAATGAGCAGTTCTTC. Protein sequence: CASSDDRGAYNEQFF.

The chain is built from TRBV15 and TRBJ1-3; 9 bases align to TRBD1. V lost 5 bases to trimming and J lost 8 bases; unmatched junction nucleotides: 10. Germline V gives CDR1 LNHNV, CDR2 YYDKDF (reference sequence). This CDR3 has 15 amino acids. The CDR3 region has the DNA TGTGCCACCAGCGTAGGGGGGACAGGGTGGGACACCATATATTTT. It yields the protein CATSVGGTGWDTIYF.

The chain combines TRBV6-5 with TRBJ2-2; 7 bases are a match to TRBD2. The CDR3 is made up of 15 amino acids. Germline values: CDR1 MNHEY, CDR2 SVGAGI. After removal of 5 bases from V and 5 bases from J, the junction contained 8 bases not matched to a gene. Here the CDR3 reads CASSSGAIETGELFF. CDR3 nucleotides: TGTGCCAGCAGTAGCGGGGCCATTGAGACCGGGGAGCTGTTTTTT.

The chain recombines TRBV19 with TRBJ1-2, with D perhaps matching TRBD1 (6 bases). This CDR3 is 16 amino acids long. Per the germline V gene, CDR1 is LNHDA and CDR2 is SQIVND (reference sequence). Trimming stripped 0 bases from V and 6 bases from J, with 17 bases between. CDR3 amino acids: CASSIELSYYRDGYTF. Written as DNA, the CDR3 is TGTGCCAGTAGTATAGAGTTATCTTATTACAGGGATGGCTACACCTTC.

The chain employs TRBV15 and TRBJ2-5; 7 nucleotides match TRBD1. This CDR3 has 15 amino acids. Germline V CDR1 and CDR2: LNHNV, YYDKDF (reference sequence). V lost 0 bases to trimming and J lost 3 bases; unmatched junction nucleotides: 4. Here the CDR3 DNA reads TGTGCCACCAGCAGAGAGGGGACAGCCGAAGAGACCCAGTACTTC. Translating gives CATSREGTAEETQYF.

The chain links TRBV30 to TRBJ1-5; 9 positions agree with TRBD1. CDR3 length equals 14 residues. Germline V gene data show CDR1 as GTSNPN and CDR2 as SVGIG (reference sequence). V was pared by 3 bases and J by 9 bases, with 9 bases of the junction left unmatched. Here the CDR3 DNA reads TGTGCCTGGAGCGAAACAGGGGGCTCATCGCCCCAGCATTTT. Its translation: CAWSETGGSSPQHF.

In this sample, this clone turned up once. The chain employs TRBV6-5 and TRBJ1-1; D might be TRBD1 (5 bases). The V end lost 5 bases, the J end lost 6 bases, and 13 bases lay between the germline ends. Germline V gene sequence: CDR1 MNHEY, CDR2 SVGAGI. The CDR3 has 13 amino acids. Here the CDR3 DNA reads TGTGCCAGCAGTCCCTCCCCCAGGGCTGAAGCTTTCTTT. It codes for CASSPSPRAEAFF.

This chain links TRBV11-3 with TRBJ1-5, with 7 nucleotides matching TRBD1. V was pared by 5 bases and J by 0 bases, with 10 bases of the junction left unmatched. Germline loops: CDR1 SGHNT, CDR2 YENEEA. The CDR3 is made up of 17 amino acids. CDR3 region: CASSPIQGHLSNQPQHF. The CDR3 coding sequence is TGTGCCAGCAGCCCAATACAGGGGCACCTTAGCAATCAGCCCCAGCATTTT.